This T cell receptor beta chain originates from a study of T-cell reconstitution after alpha-beta-depleted transplantation in children. This clonotype showed up many times. What it binds is unknown. V shed 3 bases and J shed 3 bases, with 6 bases lying between them. In germline, CDR1 is SGHTA, CDR2 FQGNSA. This CDR3 is built from 13 residues. Unique molecular identifiers were incorporated into the prepared TCRbeta library. TCRdb recomputed calls from the PCR reads with MiXCR, one row per CDR3 protein. This repertoire shows almost 500,000 distinct CDR3 sequences, approximately 10% found once; its top ten account for about 2%. Study-wide findings and caveats: T-cell numbers and diversity one year post-transplant derived largely from freshly generated T cells. Elevated TCRbeta diversity at day 60 was traced, in some patients, to surviving recipient T cells and thymic progenitors. The study reportedly traced alpha-beta T cells about two months after transplant to several hundred expanded graft clones.

The sequence was collected from a child aged 2-15 years with inherited bone marrow failure, due to receive a stem cell transplant. The gene calls are TRBV7-2 and TRBJ1-5; possible D gene TRBD1, 5 bases. Sequencing used PBMCs, obtained before TCRalphabeta/CD19-depleted stem cell transplant. Here the CDR3 DNA reads TGTGCCAGCAGCTTGGACAACAATCAGCCCCAGCATTTT. Translation: CASSLDNNQPQHF.